The T cell receptor (beta chain) under discussion was sequenced for a study of blood T cell repertoires in COVID-19. Study background: COVID-19 samples from acute and convalescent phases originated in the United States, Italy and Spain. Nucleic acid was either cDNA or gDNA, and it came from T cells, B-cell-depleted T cells, or PBMCs.

Profiling relied on immunoSEQ multiplex PCR, and the TCRdb table lists in-frame clones only, not all of them. The sample holds around 190,000 clones, around 83% seen once. The CDR3 spans 15 residues. The V gene lost 3 bases and the J gene lost 5 bases, with 13 bases spanning the gap. Germline V gene sequence: CDR1 MNHEY, CDR2 SMNVEV (reference sequence). The chain joins TRBV27 to TRBJ2-2, with a tentative D call TRBD1 (5 bases). The clonotype comes from a human donor in a cohort sampled during active COVID-19. What was sequenced was peripheral blood. Here the CDR3 reads CASSFGQGVTGELFF. The DNA of the CDR3 is TGTGCCAGCAGTTTCGGACAAGGAGTTACCGGGGAGCTGTTTTTT.